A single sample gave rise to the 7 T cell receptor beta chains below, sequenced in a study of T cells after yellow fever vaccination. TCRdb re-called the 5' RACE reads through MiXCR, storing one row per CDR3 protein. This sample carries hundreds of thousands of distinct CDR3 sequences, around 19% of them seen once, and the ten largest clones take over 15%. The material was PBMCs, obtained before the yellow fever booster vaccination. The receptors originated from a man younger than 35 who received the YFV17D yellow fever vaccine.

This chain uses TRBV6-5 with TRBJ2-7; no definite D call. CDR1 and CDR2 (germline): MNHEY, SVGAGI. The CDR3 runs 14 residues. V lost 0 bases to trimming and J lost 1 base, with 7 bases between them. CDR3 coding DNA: TGTGCCAGCAGTTACTCGAGCTTTTCCTACGAGCAGTACTTC. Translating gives CASSYSSFSYEQYF.

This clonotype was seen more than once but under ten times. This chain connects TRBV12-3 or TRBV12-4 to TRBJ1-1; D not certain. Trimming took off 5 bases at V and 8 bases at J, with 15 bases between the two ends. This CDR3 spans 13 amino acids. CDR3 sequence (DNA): TGTGCCAGCAGTCCCATACGGAGAGGAGAAGCTTTCTTT. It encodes CASSPIRRGEAFF.

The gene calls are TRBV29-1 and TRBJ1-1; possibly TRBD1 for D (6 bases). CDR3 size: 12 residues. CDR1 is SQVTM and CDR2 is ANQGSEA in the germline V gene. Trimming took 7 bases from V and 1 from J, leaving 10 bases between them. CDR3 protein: CSGHRENTEAFF. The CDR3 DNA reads TGCAGCGGTCACAGGGAGAACACTGAAGCTTTCTTT.

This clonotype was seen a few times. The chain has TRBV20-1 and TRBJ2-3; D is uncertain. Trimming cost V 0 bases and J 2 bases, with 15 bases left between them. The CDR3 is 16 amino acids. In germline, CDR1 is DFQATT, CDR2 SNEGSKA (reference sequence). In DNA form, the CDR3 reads TGCAGTGCTAGAGATCCGAAAGCCCGATACACAGATACGCAGTATTTT. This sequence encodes CSARDPKARYTDTQYF.

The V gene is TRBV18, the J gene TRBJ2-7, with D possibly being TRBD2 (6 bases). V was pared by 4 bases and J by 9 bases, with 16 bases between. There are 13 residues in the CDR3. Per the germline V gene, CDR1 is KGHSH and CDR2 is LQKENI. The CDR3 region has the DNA TGTGCCAGCTCACTGGGGGACTTCGACTCGCAGTACTTC. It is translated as CASSLGDFDSQYF.

The CDR3 sequence: CASRPAGSRETQYF. The CDR3 DNA reads as TGTGCCAGCAGGCCGGCGGGTTCAAGAGAGACCCAGTACTTC. The chain combines TRBV5-4 with TRBJ2-5; tentatively, D is TRBD2 (5 bases). Trimming took off 5 bases at V and 4 bases at J, with 15 bases between the two ends. CDR1 is SGHNT and CDR2 is YYREEE in the germline V gene (reference sequence). CDR3 length equals 14 residues.

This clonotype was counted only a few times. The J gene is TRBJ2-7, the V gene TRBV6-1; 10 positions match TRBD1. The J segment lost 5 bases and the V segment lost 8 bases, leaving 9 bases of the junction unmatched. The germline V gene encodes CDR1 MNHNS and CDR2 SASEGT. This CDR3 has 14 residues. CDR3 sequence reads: CASGLGQGYNEQYF. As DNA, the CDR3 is TGTGCCAGCGGGTTGGGACAGGGGTATAACGAGCAGTACTTC.